This T cell receptor beta chain derives from a study of CD8 T cells in ankylosing spondylitis (dated by TCRdb to about 2017). Looking at the study overall: To find TCR variants linked to disease, the study profiled T cell receptor beta repertoires in ankylosing spondylitis patients and healthy donors. Samples of peripheral blood were taken, and for ankylosing spondylitis patients, synovial fluid was collected as well. In total, the full study cohort was made up of roughly 110 healthy donors and some 26 ankylosing spondylitis patients. On the study overall, not on this receptor specifically: In peripheral blood, the disease-linked clones were found at relatively low frequencies and had a CD8+ phenotype. The disease-linked clones were reported as significantly enriched in matched synovial fluid samples from ankylosing spondylitis patients. Some TCR beta motif variants had previously been reported in synovial fluid and blood of reactive arthritis patients, which suggested common disease-initiation mechanisms. Blood from ankylosing spondylitis patients appeared to be characterized by a TCR beta motif composed of about eight highly homologous amino acid variants.

The sequencing machine was an Illumina HiSeq 2500. TCR beta libraries were prepared by quantitative 5'-RACE with molecular barcodes. Per the original workflow: Disease-linked TCR variants were identified with a new computational method built on a probabilistic model of VDJ rearrangement. Clones were called with MiXCR by TCRdb after fastp trimmed the public reads at Q25, and only in-frame beta chains were retained. All rows with the same CDR3 protein become a single entry with the most common DNA and genes. The V and J calls were not made by the authors but by TCRdb's processing. Present in this sample are about 360,000 distinct CDR3 sequences, 20% of which were seen just once. Under 15% of the sample is in the top ten clones. The CDR3 measures 13 amino acids from cysteine to phenylalanine. Kept here is only the CDR3 DNA, which spans 39 bases and is read in frame from base 1. V loses 8 bases, J loses 7 bases, and the germline ends lie 18 bases apart. CDR1 and CDR2 were assigned from the germline V gene (reference sequence) as SEHNR and FQNEAQ.

A word on this clonotype: Its antigen has not been determined. No quality values exist for individual bases; no much larger clone is one base distant.

Recombination linked TRBV7-9 to TRBJ2-7, with TRBD2 perhaps the D gene, on 8 matching bases. What was sequenced was blood, either unsorted or a sorted T cell fraction (not recorded which). The source of this sequence is a male donor with ankylosing spondylitis or in good health (not recorded which). The CDR3 protein sequence reads: CASARQGGGEQYF. The DNA is TGTGCCAGCGCCAGACAGGGCGGGGGGGAGCAGTACTTC.